Each of the 10 T cell receptor beta chains below was sequenced from the same sample in a study of T cell changes during pregnancy in multiple sclerosis. The assay was immunoSEQ multiplex PCR, and TCRdb's table has in-frame clones only and misses some. The repertoire holds under 85,000 clones, 94% seen once, with approximately 0.58% in the top ten. Sequenced material: peripheral blood, taken in the third trimester of pregnancy. The receptors shown here come from a female donor with multiple sclerosis, enrolled in a pregnancy study.

This clone was found once. The chain joins TRBV14 to TRBJ1-6; D is uncertain. The CDR3 runs 16 residues. The V and J ends lost 3 bases and 10 bases respectively, with 19 bases between them. Looked up from germline, CDR1 is SGHDN and CDR2 is FVKESK. CDR3 region: CASSHSPRRRGSPLHF. In DNA form, the CDR3 reads TGTGCCAGCAGCCATTCCCCCCGGAGGCGCGGGTCACCCCTCCACTTT.

CDR3 nucleotide sequence: TGTGCCAGCGGACTAGCGGGGGGGGGCCAAGAGACCCAGTACTTC. As protein: CASGLAGGGQETQYF. V and J are TRBV2 and TRBJ2-5; 15 bases agree with TRBD2. This CDR3 is 15 amino acids long. With V trimmed by 8 bases and J by 1 base, 2 bases remained unmatched. The V gene's germline CDR1 is SNHLY and CDR2 FYNNEI. The full variable domain, in which reference TRBV2 and TRBJ2-5 provide the parts outside the CDR3, is EPEVTQTPSHQVTQMGQEVILRCVPISNHLYFYWYRQILGQKVEFLVSFYNNEISEKSEIFDDQFSVERPDGSNFTLKIRSTKLEDSAMYFCASGLAGGGQETQYFGPGTRLLVL.

The V and J genes are TRBV10-3 and TRBJ1-2; unclear D gene. Trimming pared 8 bases from V and 4 bases from J, leaving 17 bases between. This CDR3 region has 14 residues. CDR1 and CDR2 from the germline V gene are ENHRY and SYGVKD. This CDR3 is CAIAPPGGSYGYTF. In nucleotides, the CDR3 is TGTGCCATCGCGCCTCCTGGTGGGAGCTATGGCTACACCTTC.

The chain combines TRBV9 with TRBJ1-1, with D uncertain. Trimming stripped 1 base from V and 10 bases from J, with 14 bases between. CDR3 size: 13 residues. Germline CDR1 is SGDLS and CDR2 is YYNGEE. The CDR3 DNA follows: TGTGCCAGCAGCGTATCATCAGGTTCAGCAGCTTTCTTT. Translating it yields CASSVSSGSAAFF.

The rearrangement joins TRBV9 to TRBJ2-5, with D unclear. V gave up 0 bases and J gave up 5 bases, with 11 bases separating them. This CDR3 region has 14 residues. Per the germline V gene, CDR1 is SGDLS and CDR2 is YYNGEE. The CDR3 coding sequence is TGTGCCAGCAGCGTAGGGCCAGTCCTCGAGACCCAGTACTTC. This encodes CASSVGPVLETQYF. Supplemented by reference TRBV9 and TRBJ2-5, the full variable domain reads DSGVTQTPKHLITATGQRVTLRCSPRSGDLSVYWYQQSLDQGLQFLIQYYNGEERAKGNILERFSAQQFPDLHSELNLSSLELGDSALYFCASSVGPVLETQYFGPGTRLLVL.

This chain uses TRBV9 with TRBJ2-1; 7 nucleotides match TRBD2. Germline assignment: CDR1 SGDLS and CDR2 YYNGEE. J was trimmed by 2 bases and V by 0 bases; bases with no gene match: 2. The CDR3 is 15 amino acids. CDR3 DNA sequence: TGTGCCAGCAGCGTAGTCGGGGGGACCTACAATGAGCAGTTCTTC. This gives the protein CASSVVGGTYNEQFF.

The chain uses TRBV19 and TRBJ1-2; 7 bases match TRBD1. CDR1 is LNHDA and CDR2 is SQIVND in the germline V gene (reference sequence). V gave up 3 bases and J gave up 4 bases; unmatched junction bases: 11. The CDR3 length is 16 residues. CDR3 in DNA: TGTGCCAGTAGTATTACGAGACAGGGTCGGCCCTATGGCTACACCTTC. Its protein product is CASSITRQGRPYGYTF.

The chain joins TRBV7-2 to TRBJ2-1, with D perhaps TRBD1 (5 bases). CDR1 is SGHTA and CDR2 is FQGNSA in the germline V gene. The CDR3 is 17 amino acids. V gave up 3 bases and J gave up 1 base, with 16 bases separating them. CDR3 amino acids: CASSLQGTPNSYNEQFF. DNA for the CDR3: TGTGCCAGCAGCTTGCAGGGTACTCCCAATTCCTACAATGAGCAGTTCTTC.

The chain is built from TRBV12-1 and TRBJ1-5; the table's D gene call, TRBD1, was not cross checked with the DNA. TRBV12-1 is a known pseudogene. The CDR3 sequence is 15 residues long. The CDR3 DNA reads as TGTGCCAGCAGCTCCTGGCAGTTCCGTGCATGGCCCCAGCATTTT. This gives the protein CASSSWQFRAWPQHF.

The CDR3 DNA reads TGTGCCAGCAGTCAGGGGAATGAGCAGTTCTTC. Translation gives CASSQGNEQFF. The V call is TRBV6-5, the J call TRBJ2-1; D is possibly TRBD1 (6 bases). Germline CDR1 MNHEY, CDR2 SVGAGI. This CDR3 is 11 amino acids long. V was pared by 5 bases and J by 7 bases, with 6 bases between.